The 19 T cell receptor beta chains given below trace back to one sample, sequenced in a study of T cell changes during pregnancy in multiple sclerosis. Here immunoSEQ multiplex PCR was the method, and the copy in TCRdb shows in-frame clones only, minus some. The table includes approximately 88,000 clones, almost 95% detected once. The sequenced sample was peripheral blood, obtained in the first trimester of pregnancy. The receptors shown here come from a female donor with multiple sclerosis, enrolled in a pregnancy study.

This chain links TRBV5-1 with TRBJ1-2; TRBD1 matches at 9 bases. The germline V gene encodes CDR1 SGHRS and CDR2 YFSETQ. With 0 bases clipped from V and 10 bases from J, the junction kept 10 bases outside the gene matches. The CDR3 consists of 15 residues. The CDR3 sequence: CASSLAGTGIQNYTF. CDR3 DNA sequence: TGCGCCAGCAGCTTGGCCGGGACAGGGATTCAAAACTACACCTTC.

This chain uses TRBV28 with TRBJ1-5; a weak D match, TRBD1 (5 bases). The V end was cut by 2 bases, the J end by 4 bases, with 15 bases between. The CDR3 runs 16 residues. From germline, CDR1 is MDHEN and CDR2 SYDVKM. The CDR3 reads CASSLPGRARNQPQHF. Written as DNA, the CDR3 is TGTGCCAGCAGTTTACCGGGCAGGGCAAGGAATCAGCCCCAGCATTTT.

This chain links TRBV9 with TRBJ2-7; no firm D call. Germline V gene sequence: CDR1 SGDLS, CDR2 YYNGEE. The CDR3 consists of 14 residues. Trimming shortened V by 3 bases and J by 3 bases, and 13 bases separated the two germline ends. CDR3 coding DNA: TGTGCCAGCAGCGCTACCCCTGGTCTCTACGAGCAGTACTTC. Translating it yields CASSATPGLYEQYF.

The V gene is TRBV19, the J gene TRBJ2-2; 8 bases line up with TRBD2. CDR3 length: 13 amino acids. Trimming took 1 base from V and 9 from J; bases not matched to a gene: 1. Germline CDR1 reads LNHDA; CDR2 reads SQIVND (reference sequence). CDR3 amino acids: CASSIGLARELFF. In nucleotides, the CDR3 is TGTGCCAGTAGTATAGGACTAGCGAGGGAGCTGTTTTTT.

The genes are TRBV7-8 and TRBJ1-2, with D hard to call. The CDR3 is made up of 14 amino acids. V was shortened by 3 bases and J by 0 bases, with 8 bases between the two germline ends. Germline CDR1 is SGHVS and CDR2 is FQNEAQ. The CDR3 DNA is TGTGCCAGCAGCTTGCGACTGGCTAACTATGGCTACACCTTC. Protein sequence: CASSLRLANYGYTF.

The chain combines TRBV19 with TRBJ2-1, with 12 bases fitting TRBD2. This CDR3 region has 16 residues. V trimming: 6 bases; J trimming: 6 bases; junction bases outside the gene matches: 9. Germline V lookup: CDR1 LNHDA, CDR2 SQIVND (reference sequence). The CDR3 sequence: CASRTLAGGPGNEQFF. The CDR3, as DNA: TGTGCCAGTAGAACCCTAGCGGGAGGGCCCGGCAATGAGCAGTTCTTC.

This sequence joins TRBV27 and TRBJ1-2; TRBD1 is a possible D gene (5 bases). The germline V and J ends were trimmed by 1 base and 0 bases, with 9 bases remaining between them. The length of the CDR3 is 15 residues. Per the germline V gene, CDR1 is MNHEY and CDR2 is SMNVEV (reference sequence). CDR3 region: CASSLLPGANYGYTF. CDR3 nucleotide sequence: TGTGCCAGCAGTTTATTGCCGGGGGCTAACTATGGCTACACCTTC.

The genes are TRBV15 and TRBJ1-1; no clear D. The CDR3 covers 15 residues. With 0 bases removed from V and 0 bases from J, the gap between germline ends came to 8 bases. Germline CDR1 and CDR2: LNHNV and YYDKDF (reference sequence). CDR3 sequence reads: CATSRDRDMNTEAFF. The CDR3 region has the DNA TGTGCCACCAGCAGAGATCGGGATATGAACACTGAAGCTTTCTTT. The full variable domain, its missing parts supplied by reference TRBV15 and TRBJ1-1, is DAMVIQNPRYQVTQFGKPVTLSCSQTLNHNVMYWYQQKSSQAPKLLFHYYDKDFNNEADTPDNFQSRRPNTSFCFLDIRSPGLGDTAMYLCATSRDRDMNTEAFFGQGTRLTVV.

The CDR3 coding sequence is TGTGCCAGCGGAGAAGTCGACGGCTACACCTTC. Encoded protein: CASGEVDGYTF. The gene calls are TRBV7-9 and TRBJ1-2, with unresolved D. The CDR3 runs 11 residues. Germline values: CDR1 SEHNR, CDR2 FQNEAQ (reference sequence). V lost 8 bases and J 8 bases, leaving 12 bases between the germline ends.

V gene TRBV5-1 combines with J gene TRBJ2-5; 7 bases line up with TRBD2. CDR3 length equals 16 residues. Germline values: CDR1 SGHRS, CDR2 YFSETQ. V lost 0 bases to trimming and J lost 1 base; unmatched junction nucleotides: 6. The CDR3 DNA follows: TGCGCCAGCAGCTTGGGCGGGGGAGGAGGCCAAGAGACCCAGTACTTC. Translated: CASSLGGGGGQETQYF.

J is TRBJ1-2 and V is TRBV27; D uncertain. CDR1 and CDR2 from the germline V gene are MNHEY and SMNVEV (reference sequence). The CDR3 runs to 16 residues. The ends were cut back, 6 bases at V and 4 bases at J, with 21 bases in the middle. CDR3 DNA: TGTGCCAGCAGCCCCGGCGGGCAGCCGTTAAGCTATGGCTACACCTTC. It specifies CASSPGGQPLSYGYTF.

This chain connects TRBV15 to TRBJ2-5; D is uncertain. The CDR3 runs 13 residues. The germline CDR1 and CDR2 sequences are LNHNV and YYDKDF (reference sequence). Trimming pared 2 bases from V and 7 bases from J, leaving 11 bases between. The CDR3 is CATSRPLERTQYF. The CDR3 region has the DNA TGTGCCACCAGCAGACCCCTTGAGAGGACCCAGTACTTC.

This clone appeared once. This rearrangement joins TRBV5-1 to TRBJ2-1; TRBD2 matches 7 bases. This CDR3 is built from 15 residues. Germline CDR1 is SGHRS and CDR2 is YFSETQ. Germline trimming cut 0 bases from V and 5 bases from J; bases unmatched to any gene: 5. The CDR3 loop is CASSLVGGVHNEQFF. CDR3 nucleotides: TGCGCCAGCAGCTTGGTGGGAGGGGTCCACAATGAGCAGTTCTTC.

This chain joins TRBV19 and TRBJ1-2; 8 bases agree with TRBD1. Germline CDR1 is LNHDA and CDR2 is SQIVND (reference sequence). J was trimmed by 4 bases and V by 5 bases; bases with no gene match: 9. CDR3 size: 15 residues. CDR3 loop: CASSSGPGGVYGYTF. The CDR3 bases are TGTGCCAGTAGTTCGGGTCCAGGGGGCGTCTATGGCTACACCTTC. Full variable domain (missing parts from reference TRBV19 and TRBJ1-2): DGGITQSPKYLFRKEGQNVTLSCEQNLNHDAMYWYRQDPGQGLRLIYYSQIVNDFQKGDIAEGYSVSREKKESFPLTVTSAQKNPTAFYLCASSSGPGGVYGYTFGSGTRLTVV.

This clone showed up just once. The chain links TRBV18 to TRBJ2-7; TRBD2 agrees at 10 bases. V was pared by 1 base and J by 7 bases, with 7 bases of the junction left unmatched. Germline CDR1 and CDR2: KGHSH and LQKENI. The CDR3 is 15 amino acids. The CDR3 sequence is CASSPRQREGREQYF. For the CDR3, the DNA is TGTGCCAGCTCACCACGTCAGCGGGAGGGCCGGGAGCAGTACTTC.

This clone was seen once. The chain combines TRBV5-1 with TRBJ1-3; perhaps TRBD1 as D (5 bases). Germline assignment: CDR1 SGHRS and CDR2 YFSETQ. V shed 1 base and J shed 2 bases, with 19 bases lying between them. This CDR3 spans 18 amino acids. DNA for the CDR3: TGCGCCAGCAGCTTGACCGGGGCCGGCGGCGGGACTGGAAACACCATATATTTT. Translated, it gives CASSLTGAGGGTGNTIYF.

This clone was counted only a few times. The genes are TRBV5-1 and TRBJ2-1; 13 bases align to TRBD2. V trimming: 0 bases; J trimming: 8 bases; junction bases outside the gene matches: 8. The V gene's germline CDR1 is SGHRS and CDR2 YFSETQ. CDR3 length: 17 residues. CDR3: CASSLGGRTSGSDEQFF. For the CDR3, the DNA is TGCGCCAGCAGCTTGGGGGGAAGGACTAGCGGGAGCGATGAGCAGTTCTTC.

The chain uses TRBV19 and TRBJ2-7; TRBD1 agrees at 11 bases. V trimming: 5 bases; J trimming: 2 bases; junction bases outside the gene matches: 8. The CDR3 extends over 16 amino acids. Germline CDR1 and CDR2: LNHDA and SQIVND (reference sequence). CDR3 DNA: TGTGCCAGTAGTCCCCCGATGGACAGGGGGCCCTACGAGCAGTACTTC. Translated, it gives CASSPPMDRGPYEQYF.

V gene TRBV5-4 combines with J gene TRBJ2-2, with D maybe TRBD2 (5 bases). Trimming removed 0 bases at V and 1 base at J, with 7 bases between. Per the germline V gene, CDR1 is SGHNT and CDR2 is YYREEE (reference sequence). The CDR3 has 15 residues. CDR3 sequence: CASSLAGMNTGELFF. The CDR3 DNA follows: TGTGCCAGCAGCTTGGCGGGGATGAACACCGGGGAGCTGTTTTTT.